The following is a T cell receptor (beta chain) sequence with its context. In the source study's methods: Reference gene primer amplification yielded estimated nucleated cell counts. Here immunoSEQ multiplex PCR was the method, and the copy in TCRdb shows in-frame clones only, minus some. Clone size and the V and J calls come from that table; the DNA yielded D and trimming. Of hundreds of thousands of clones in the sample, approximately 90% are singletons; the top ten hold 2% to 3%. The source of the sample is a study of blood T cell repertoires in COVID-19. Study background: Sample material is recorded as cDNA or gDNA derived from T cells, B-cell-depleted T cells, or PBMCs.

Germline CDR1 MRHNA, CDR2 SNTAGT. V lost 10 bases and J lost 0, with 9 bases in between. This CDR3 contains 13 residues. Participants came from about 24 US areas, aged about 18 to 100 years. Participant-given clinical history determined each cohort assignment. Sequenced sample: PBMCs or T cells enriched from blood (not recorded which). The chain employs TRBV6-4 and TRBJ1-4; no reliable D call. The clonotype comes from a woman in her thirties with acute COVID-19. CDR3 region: CATSQTTNEKLFF. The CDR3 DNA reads TGTGCCACCTCGCAGACAACTAATGAAAAACTGTTTTTT.